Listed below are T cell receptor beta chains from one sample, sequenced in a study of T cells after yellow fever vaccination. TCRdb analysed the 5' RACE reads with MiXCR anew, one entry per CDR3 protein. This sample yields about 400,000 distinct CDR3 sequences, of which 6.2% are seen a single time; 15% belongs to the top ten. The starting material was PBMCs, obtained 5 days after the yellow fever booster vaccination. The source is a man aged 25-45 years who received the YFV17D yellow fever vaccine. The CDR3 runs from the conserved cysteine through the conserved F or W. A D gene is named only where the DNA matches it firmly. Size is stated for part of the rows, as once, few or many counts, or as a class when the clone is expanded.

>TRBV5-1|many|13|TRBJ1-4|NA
CASRVTTNEKLFF
TGCGCCAGCAGAGTGACAACTAATGAAAAACTGTTTTTT
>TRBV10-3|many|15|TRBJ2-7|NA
CAISDPGAGSYEQYF
TGTGCCATCAGTGATCCGGGGGCAGGCTCCTACGAGCAGTACTTC
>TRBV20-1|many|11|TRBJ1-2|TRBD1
CSADRGRGYTF
TGCAGTGCGGACAGGGGAAGAGGCTACACCTTC
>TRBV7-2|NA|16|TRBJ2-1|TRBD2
CASSPIAGGPPNEQFF
TGTGCCAGCAGCCCAATAGCGGGAGGCCCGCCGAATGAGCAGTTCTTC
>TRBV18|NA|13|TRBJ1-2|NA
CASSPDSYYGYTF
TGTGCCAGCTCGCCGGACAGCTACTATGGCTACACCTTC
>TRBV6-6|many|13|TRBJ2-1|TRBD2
CASSERETPEQFF
TGTGCCAGCAGCGAGCGGGAGACCCCTGAGCAGTTCTTC
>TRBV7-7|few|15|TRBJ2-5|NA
CASSLAPGQRETQYF
TGTGCTAGCAGCTTAGCTCCGGGGCAGCGAGAGACCCAGTACTTC
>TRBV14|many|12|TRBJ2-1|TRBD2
CASSQARTSEFF
TGTGCCAGCAGCCAAGCGAGGACTAGCGAGTTCTTC
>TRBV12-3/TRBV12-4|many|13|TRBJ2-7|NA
CASSGTYSYEQYF
TGTGCCAGCAGTGGGACGTACTCCTACGAGCAGTACTTC
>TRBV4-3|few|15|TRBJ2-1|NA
CASSQVLHYQNEQFF
TGCGCCAGCAGCCAAGTTCTACATTACCAAAATGAGCAGTTCTTC
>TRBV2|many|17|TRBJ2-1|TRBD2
CASSDLSGISSYNEQFF
TGTGCCAGCAGTGATCTTAGCGGGATAAGCTCCTACAATGAGCAGTTCTTC
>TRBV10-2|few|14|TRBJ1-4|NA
CASRDSLTNEKLFF
TGCGCCAGCAGGGACAGTCTAACTAATGAAAAACTGTTTTTT
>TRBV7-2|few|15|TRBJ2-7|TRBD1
CASSEGQGPSYEQYF
TGTGCCAGCAGCGAGGGACAGGGGCCTTCCTACGAGCAGTACTTC
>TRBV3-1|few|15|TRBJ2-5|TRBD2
CASSLQTSILETQYF
TGTGCCAGCAGCCTCCAGACTAGCATACTTGAGACCCAGTACTTC
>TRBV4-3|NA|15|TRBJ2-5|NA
CASSQGWPSVETQYF
TGCGCCAGCAGCCAAGGTTGGCCTAGCGTGGAGACCCAGTACTTC
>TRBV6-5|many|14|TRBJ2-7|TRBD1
CASSPDRVSYEQYF
TGTGCCAGCAGTCCGGACAGGGTGTCCTACGAGCAGTACTTC
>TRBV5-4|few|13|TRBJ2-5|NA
CASSSPRQAGQYF
TGTGCCAGCAGCTCCCCCAGACAGGCGGGCCAGTACTTC
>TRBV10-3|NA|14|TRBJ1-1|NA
CAISPDSFGTEAFF
TGTGCCATCAGTCCTGACAGTTTTGGCACTGAAGCTTTCTTT
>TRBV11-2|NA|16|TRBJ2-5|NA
CASSSVLERQGETQYF
TGTGCCAGCAGCTCCGTTCTCGAGAGGCAGGGAGAGACCCAGTACTTC
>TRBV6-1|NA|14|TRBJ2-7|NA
CASSDGTLAGEQYF
TGTGCCAGCAGTGATGGGACACTTGCGGGGGAGCAGTACTTC
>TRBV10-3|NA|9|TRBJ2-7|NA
CAIIADLVW
TGTGCCATCATTGCTGATTTAGTTTGG
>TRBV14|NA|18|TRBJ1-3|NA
CASSQGPAGSLSGNTIYF
TGTGCCAGCAGCCAAGGTCCCGCAGGGAGCCTTTCTGGAAACACCATATATTTT
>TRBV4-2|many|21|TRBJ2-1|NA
CASSQDVQLGDGGTRSGEQFF
TGTGCCAGCAGCCAAGACGTACAGCTGGGCGACGGCGGGACCCGGAGCGGTGAGCAGTTCTTC
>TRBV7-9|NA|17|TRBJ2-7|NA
CASTSTSSASAQNEQYF
TGTGCCAGCACCTCCACAAGTTCGGCTAGCGCTCAAAACGAGCAGTACTTC
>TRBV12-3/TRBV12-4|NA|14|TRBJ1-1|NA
CASSLSGGGTEAFF
TGTGCCAGCAGTTTGTCCGGGGGCGGCACTGAAGCTTTCTTT
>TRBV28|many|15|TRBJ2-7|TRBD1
CASSSAGQGPYEQYF
TGTGCCAGCAGTTCCGCGGGACAGGGCCCCTACGAGCAGTACTTC
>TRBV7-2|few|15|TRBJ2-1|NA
CASSLSGQDYNEQFF
TGTGCCAGCAGCTTAAGTGGGCAGGACTACAATGAGCAGTTCTTC
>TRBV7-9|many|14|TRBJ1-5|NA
CASSPMGSYQPQHF
TGTGCCAGCAGCCCGATGGGCAGCTATCAGCCCCAGCATTTT
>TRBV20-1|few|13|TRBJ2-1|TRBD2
CSATSGTNNEQFF
TGCAGTGCTACCAGCGGGACCAACAATGAGCAGTTCTTC
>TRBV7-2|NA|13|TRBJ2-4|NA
CASRSRMEDIQYF
TGTGCCAGCAGATCGAGGATGGAGGACATTCAGTACTTC
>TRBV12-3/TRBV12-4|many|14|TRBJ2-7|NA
CASSLPNSLYEQYF
TGTGCCAGCAGTTTACCTAACAGCCTCTACGAGCAGTACTTC
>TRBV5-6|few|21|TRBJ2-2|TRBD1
CASSSQHQQGAELLWAGELFF
TGTGCCAGCAGCTCCCAGCATCAACAGGGGGCTGAATTGTTATGGGCCGGGGAGCTGTTTTTT
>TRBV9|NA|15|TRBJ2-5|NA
CASSVGGGTEEIQYF
TGTGCCAGCAGCGTAGGTGGAGGGACAGAAGAGATCCAGTACTTC
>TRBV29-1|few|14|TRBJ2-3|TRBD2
CSVDLSGRPDTQYF
TGCAGCGTTGATTTGAGCGGGAGGCCAGATACGCAGTATTTT
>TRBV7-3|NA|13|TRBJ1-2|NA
CASSLRPREGYTF
TGTGCCAGCAGCTTAAGGCCACGGGAGGGCTACACCTTC
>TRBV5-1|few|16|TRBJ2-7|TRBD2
CASIGNSGEASYEQYF
TGCGCCAGCATCGGGAATAGCGGGGAGGCTTCCTACGAGCAGTACTTC
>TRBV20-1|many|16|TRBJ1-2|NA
CSASDRARRFFYGYTF
TGCAGTGCTAGCGATCGGGCGAGGCGTTTTTTCTATGGCTACACCTTC
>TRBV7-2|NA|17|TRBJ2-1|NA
CASSPWERQSSYNEQFF
TGTGCCAGCAGCCCCTGGGAGCGGCAAAGCTCCTACAATGAGCAGTTCTTC
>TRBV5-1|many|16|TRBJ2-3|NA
CASSLAGGLVTDTQYF
TGCGCCAGCAGCTTGGCCGGGGGGCTTGTCACAGATACGCAGTATTTT
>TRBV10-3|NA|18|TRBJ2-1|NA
CAISLAGQKVVPWDEQFF
TGTGCCATCAGTTTAGCTGGACAGAAGGTCGTGCCATGGGATGAGCAGTTCTTC
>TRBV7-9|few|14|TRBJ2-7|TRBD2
CASPPVAGAAEQYF
TGTGCCTCTCCCCCTGTAGCGGGAGCTGCCGAGCAGTACTTC
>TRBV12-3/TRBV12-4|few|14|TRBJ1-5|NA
CASSFGRPNQPQHF
TGTGCCAGCAGTTTTGGGCGGCCCAATCAGCCCCAGCATTTT
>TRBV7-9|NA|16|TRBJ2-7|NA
CASSLVGLSSSYEQYF
TGTGCCAGCAGCTTAGTAGGGCTTTCAAGCTCCTACGAGCAGTACTTC
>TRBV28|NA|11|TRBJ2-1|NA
CASSGIDEQFF
TGTGCCAGCAGTGGTATAGATGAGCAGTTCTTC
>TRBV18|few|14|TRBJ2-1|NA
CASSPLRTDNEQFF
TGTGCCAGCTCACCGCTGCGGACTGACAATGAGCAGTTCTTC
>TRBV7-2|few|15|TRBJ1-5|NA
CASSYRRYSNQPQHF
TGTGCCAGCAGCTACCGACGATATAGCAATCAGCCCCAGCATTTT
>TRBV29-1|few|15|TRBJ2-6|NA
CSVDGTNSGANVLTF
TGCAGCGTTGATGGGACAAACTCTGGGGCCAACGTCCTGACTTTC
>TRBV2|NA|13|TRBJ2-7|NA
CASSRDVARELYF
TGTGCCAGCAGCCGGGACGTAGCGAGAGAGCTGTACTTC
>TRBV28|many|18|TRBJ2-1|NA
CASSLSPGLGSSYNEQFF
TGTGCCAGCAGTTTAAGCCCGGGACTCGGAAGCTCCTACAATGAGCAGTTCTTC
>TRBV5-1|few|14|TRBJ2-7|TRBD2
CASSPGTSHYEQYF
TGCGCCAGCAGCCCCGGGACTAGTCACTACGAGCAGTACTTC
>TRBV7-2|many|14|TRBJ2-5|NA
CASSLAGLAETQYF
TGTGCCAGCAGCTTAGCTGGTCTAGCTGAGACCCAGTACTTC
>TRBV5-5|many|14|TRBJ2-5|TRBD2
CASSSQTSGETQYF
TGTGCCAGCAGCTCCCAGACTAGCGGCGAGACCCAGTACTTC
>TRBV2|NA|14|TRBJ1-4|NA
CASSERAFGEKLFF
TGTGCCAGCAGTGAACGGGCCTTTGGGGAAAAACTGTTTTTT